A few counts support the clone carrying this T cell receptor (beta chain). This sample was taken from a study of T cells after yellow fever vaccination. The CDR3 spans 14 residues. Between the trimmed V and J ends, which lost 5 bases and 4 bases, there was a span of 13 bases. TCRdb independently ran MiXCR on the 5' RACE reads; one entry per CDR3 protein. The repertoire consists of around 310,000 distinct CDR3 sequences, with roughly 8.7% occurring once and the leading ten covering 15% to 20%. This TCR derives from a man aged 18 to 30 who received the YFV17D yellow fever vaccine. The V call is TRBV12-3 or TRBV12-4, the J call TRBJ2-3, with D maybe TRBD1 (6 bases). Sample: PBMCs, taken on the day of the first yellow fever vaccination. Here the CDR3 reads CASSPEKGADTQYF. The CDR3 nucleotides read TGTGCCAGCAGTCCCGAAAAGGGGGCAGATACGCAGTATTTT.